This TCR beta chain was sequenced in a study of early T cells in non-severe SARS-CoV-2 infection. Study overall: Bulk RNA isolated from unsorted whole blood underwent sequencing; chains were not paired. Study results and limitations: Matching results from VDJdb favored anti-spike CD8 responses, leaving private and CD4 specificities undetected.

Turning to this clonotype: Its antigen is currently unknown.

Looked up from germline, CDR1 is DFQATT and CDR2 is SNEGSKA (reference sequence). The CDR3 has 14 residues. V was clipped by 5 bases and J by 4 bases, with 17 bases between them. Individual cDNA molecules received unique molecular identifiers during library preparation. TCRdb used MiXCR to reprocess the 5' RACE reads, holding one entry per CDR3 protein. Here the sample spans under 50,000 distinct CDR3 sequences, less than 4.5% being singletons. Sequenced input: whole blood. This TCR came from an adult who was a healthcare worker with PCR-confirmed SARS-CoV-2 infection or an uninfected control (not recorded which). The chain employs TRBV20-1 and TRBJ1-2, with D maybe TRBD1 (5 bases). The CDR3 loop is CSASRQSEFYGYTF. CDR3 DNA sequence: TGCAGTGCTTCCAGACAGTCGGAGTTCTATGGCTACACCTTC.